The 20 T cell receptor beta chains below were found in one sample sequenced in a study of cytomegalovirus exposure and HLA in healthy donors (dated by TCRdb to the late 2010s). Receptor amplification or capture employed the immunoSEQ multiplex PCR assay. For the multiplex PCR, a mixture combining 60 forward primers for TCR Vbeta segments and 13 reverse primers for TCR Jbeta segments was used. The clones in this table, taken by TCRdb from immuneACCESS, are in-frame only. Not every clone is retained; where verified, under half of the shortfall comes from an unresolved V gene, and the cause of the rest is unknown. In this sample's table one finds about 110,000 clones. The ten largest clones add up to 6.5% to 7% of the sample. The sequenced material came from PBMCs. These receptors were collected from a man aged 35-49 years in good health and CMV-seropositive.

This chain links TRBV11-3 with TRBJ2-1, with D maybe TRBD2 (6 bases). The CDR3 loop spans 12 amino acids. The germline gives CDR1 SGHNT, CDR2 YENEEA. V lost 1 base and J 10 bases, leaving 8 bases between the germline ends. The chain's CDR3 is CASSLGGGEQFF. The CDR3 DNA follows: TGTGCCAGCAGCTTAGGCGGAGGGGAGCAGTTCTTC.

The J gene is TRBJ2-7, the V gene TRBV7-9; TRBD1 matches 7 bases. CDR3 size: 15 residues. V dropped 4 bases and J dropped 3; count of bases not matched to a gene: 9. The germline V gene has CDR1 SEHNR and CDR2 FQNEAQ (reference sequence). The CDR3 sequence is CASSSPRPGGYEQYF. In DNA, the CDR3 is TGTGCCAGCAGCTCCCCCCGGCCAGGGGGCTACGAGCAGTACTTC.

The DNA for the CDR3 is TGTGCCGTATCAGGGTTCACCGGGGAGCTGTTTTTT. Protein product: CAVSGFTGELFF. The V gene is TRBV28, the J gene TRBJ2-2; possible D gene TRBD1, 5 bases. V lost 11 bases and J lost 4, with 11 bases in between. CDR1 is MDHEN and CDR2 is SYDVKM in the germline V gene. The CDR3 has 12 amino acids.

This CDR3 reads CASSWGTGIYEQYF. In DNA, the CDR3 is TGTGCCAGCAGCTGGGGGACAGGAATATACGAGCAGTACTTC. The chain is built from TRBV11-1 and TRBJ2-7; 8 nucleotides match TRBD1. CDR3 size: 14 residues. J gave up 4 bases and V 4 bases, and 6 bases lay outside the gene matches. Germline V gene data show CDR1 as SGHAT and CDR2 as FQDESV (reference sequence). The variable domain in full, completed from reference TRBV11-1 and TRBJ2-7, reads EAEVAQSPRYKITEKSQAVAFWCDPISGHATLYWYRQILGQGPELLVQFQDESVVDDSQLPKDRFSAERLKGVDSTLKIQPAELGDSAMYLCASSWGTGIYEQYFGPGTRLTVT.

The chain carries TRBV5-1 and TRBJ2-7; TRBD1 agrees at 8 bases. This CDR3 is 18 amino acids long. CDR1 and CDR2 (germline): SGHRS, YFSETQ. J lost 2 bases, V lost 3 bases, and 16 bases had no gene match. CDR3 residues: CASSSGLGLAGQAYEQYF. Here the CDR3 DNA reads TGCGCCAGCAGCTCGGGCCTGGGGCTTGCGGGACAGGCCTACGAGCAGTACTTC.

The V call is TRBV29-1, the J call TRBJ2-1, with 8 bases matching TRBD2. CDR1 is SQVTM, CDR2 ANQGSEA, per germline. V shed 2 bases, J shed 2 bases, and the junction held 2 bases outside the gene matches. This CDR3 has 14 amino acids. Here the CDR3 DNA reads TGCAGCGTTGAAAAACTAGCGGCCTACAATGAGCAGTTCTTC. This encodes CSVEKLAAYNEQFF.

The V and J genes are TRBV6-5 and TRBJ2-1, with a weak D call TRBD1 (6 bases). The V and J ends lost 4 bases and 5 bases respectively, with 12 bases between them. This CDR3 comprises 14 residues. Germline CDR1 is MNHEY and CDR2 is SVGAGI. CDR3 nucleotides: TGTGCCAGCAGTTCGAACGGACAGCACAATGAGCAGTTCTTC. Its translation is CASSSNGQHNEQFF.

V is TRBV27 and J is TRBJ1-2, with a possible D match to TRBD1 (5 bases). Deletions cut 5 bases from V and 5 bases from J, with 15 bases between. The CDR3 extends over 14 amino acids. Germline loops: CDR1 MNHEY, CDR2 SMNVEV (reference sequence). As DNA, the CDR3 is TGTGCCAGCAGTCTACTTACAGGAGGGTATGGCTACACCTTC. Amino acids: CASSLLTGGYGYTF.

Of note for this clone: The junction does not match germline at one end; this may be a read error. The rearrangement joins TRBV7-9 to TRBJ2-3; 10 bases map to TRBD2. CDR3 length: 13 amino acids. The V gene's germline CDR1 is SEHNR and CDR2 FQNEAQ (reference sequence). CDR3 residues: CAGQAGGQNTQYF. The CDR3 DNA reads TGTGCCGGTCAAGCGGGAGGGCAAAATACGCAATATTTT.

This chain uses TRBV18 with TRBJ1-5; no definite D call. V shed 6 bases and J shed 4 bases, with 16 bases lying between them. Germline V gene sequence: CDR1 KGHSH, CDR2 LQKENI. This CDR3 is 15 amino acids long. The CDR3 protein is CASSPDGFRNQPQHF. The DNA of the CDR3 is TGTGCCAGCTCGCCCGACGGGTTCCGGAATCAGCCCCAGCATTTT.

The chain joins TRBV30 to TRBJ2-3, with D possibly matching TRBD2 (7 bases). Trimming left V 7 bases short and J 6 bases short, with 20 bases between. CDR1 GTSNPN and CDR2 SVGIG come from the germline V gene (reference sequence). The CDR3 length is 14 residues. The CDR3 sequence: CALGGGGGADTQYF. For the CDR3, the DNA is TGTGCCTTGGGAGGGGGAGGGGGTGCCGATACGCAGTATTTT.

The genes are TRBV7-2 and TRBJ2-3, with D possibly matching TRBD2 (6 bases). The germline V gene has CDR1 SGHTA and CDR2 FQGNSA. The V end was cut by 3 bases, the J end by 5 bases, with 15 bases between. The CDR3 is made up of 15 amino acids. The CDR3 coding sequence is TGTGCCAGCAGCTTGCTCGCGGGACGGGGAGATACGCAGTATTTT. Amino acids: CASSLLAGRGDTQYF.

The chain employs TRBV29-1 and TRBJ1-1; D uncertain. V was cut by 5 bases and J by 4 bases, with 20 bases left in between. CDR3 length: 15 residues. Germline V gene sequence: CDR1 SQVTM, CDR2 ANQGSEA. CDR3 in DNA: TGCAGCGTTCTTGGCGGGCAGACCCTTGGCACTGAAGCTTTCTTT. This encodes CSVLGGQTLGTEAFF. Combining the CDR3 with reference TRBV29-1 and TRBJ1-1 gives the whole variable domain SAVISQKPSRDICQRGTSLTIQCQVDSQVTMMFWYRQQPGQSLTLIATANQGSEATYESGFVIDKFPISRPNLTFSTLTVSNMSPEDSSIYLCSVLGGQTLGTEAFFGQGTRLTVV.

Comments on this clone: Germline and junction disagree at one end, which may indicate a read error. At the DNA level, this CDR3 is encoded by other sequences in the same sample as well. V and J are TRBV5-1 and TRBJ2-7; possibly TRBD1 for D (6 bases). Germline V gene sequence: CDR1 SGHRS, CDR2 YFSETQ. CDR3 length: 13 amino acids. This CDR3 is CASSFSGVSEQYF. The CDR3 DNA reads as TGCGCCAGCAGCTTCTCAGGGGTTTCCGAGCAGTATTTC.

The chain joins TRBV19 to TRBJ1-5, with 9 bases lining up with TRBD1. The V gene end was trimmed by 3 bases and the J gene end by 2 bases; junction bases not matched to a gene: 2. Per the germline V gene, CDR1 is LNHDA and CDR2 is SQIVND (reference sequence). This CDR3 is built from 15 residues. CDR3 amino acids: CASSMGTGRNQPQHF. DNA of the CDR3: TGTGCCAGTAGTATGGGGACAGGGCGCAATCAGCCCCAGCATTTT. Supplemented by reference TRBV19 and TRBJ1-5, the full variable domain reads DGGITQSPKYLFRKEGQNVTLSCEQNLNHDAMYWYRQDPGQGLRLIYYSQIVNDFQKGDIAEGYSVSREKKESFPLTVTSAQKNPTAFYLCASSMGTGRNQPQHFGDGTRLSIL.

The chain carries TRBV5-6 and TRBJ2-1; perhaps TRBD2 as D (6 bases). V gave up 6 bases and J gave up 2 bases, with 12 bases separating them. CDR1 and CDR2 from the germline V gene are SGHDT and YYEEEE. The CDR3 consists of 14 residues. CDR3 sequence: CASNRRGAYNEQFF. The CDR3 DNA reads TGTGCCAGCAATCGTCGCGGGGCCTACAATGAGCAGTTCTTC.

The chain combines TRBV5-1 with TRBJ2-2; 9 nucleotides agree with TRBD2. The CDR3 length is 16 residues. Trimming at V came to 4 bases and at J to 4 bases, leaving 8 bases not matched to a gene. Germline loops: CDR1 SGHRS, CDR2 YFSETQ. The CDR3 region has the DNA TGCGCCAGCAGCCCTGCTAGCGGGACCTTCACCGGGGAGCTGTTTTTT. Residues: CASSPASGTFTGELFF.

This chain links TRBV9 with TRBJ2-7; 9 bases fit TRBD1. CDR3 length equals 14 residues. Trimming removed 0 bases from V and 2 bases from J; junction bases left unmatched: 0. Germline V gene sequence: CDR1 SGDLS, CDR2 YYNGEE. The CDR3 nucleotides are TGTGCCAGCAGCGTAGGGACAGGGGCCTACGAGCAGTACTTC. This translates into CASSVGTGAYEQYF.

The rearrangement uses TRBV28 and TRBJ2-7, with 10 bases identical to TRBD2. Germline CDR1 and CDR2: MDHEN and SYDVKM. The junction had 10 bases not matched to a gene; V was cut back by 6 bases and J by 5 bases. This CDR3 is built from 15 residues. This CDR3 is CASRSSGTSVHEQYF. In DNA, the CDR3 is TGTGCCAGCAGATCATCCGGGACTAGCGTTCACGAGCAGTACTTC.

This chain joins TRBV6-1 and TRBJ2-7; the D gene is possibly TRBD2 (7 bases). The CDR3 is 11 residues long. The germline V gene encodes CDR1 MNHNS and CDR2 SASEGT. V was shortened by 10 bases and J by 3 bases, with 10 bases between the two germline ends. CDR3 in amino acids: CAIRGGYEQYF. Here the CDR3 DNA reads TGTGCCATTAGGGGGGGCTACGAGCAGTACTTC.